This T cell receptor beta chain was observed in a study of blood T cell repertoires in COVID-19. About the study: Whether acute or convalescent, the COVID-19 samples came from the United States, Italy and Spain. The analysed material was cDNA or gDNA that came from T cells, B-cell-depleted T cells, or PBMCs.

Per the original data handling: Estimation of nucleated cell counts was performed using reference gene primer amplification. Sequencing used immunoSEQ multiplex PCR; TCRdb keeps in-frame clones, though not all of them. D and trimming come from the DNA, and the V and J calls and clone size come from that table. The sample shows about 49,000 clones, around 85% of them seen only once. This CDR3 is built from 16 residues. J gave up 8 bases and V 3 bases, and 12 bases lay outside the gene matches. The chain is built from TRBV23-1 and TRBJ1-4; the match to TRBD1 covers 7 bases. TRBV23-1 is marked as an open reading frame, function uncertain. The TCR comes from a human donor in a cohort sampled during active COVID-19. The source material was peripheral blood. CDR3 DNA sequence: TGCGCCAGCAGTCATTCCAAACAGGGGAGTCGGGAAAAACTGTTTTTT. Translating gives CASSHSKQGSREKLFF.